These 27 T cell receptor beta chains were all obtained from the same sample, sequenced in a study of blood T cell repertoires in COVID-19. TCRdb's copy holds only in-frame clones and misses some; the assay was immunoSEQ multiplex PCR. Here the sample spans 200,000 or so clones, around four fifths being singletons. The sequenced material came from peripheral blood. The origin of the receptors is a man aged 55-75 years with COVID-19, enrolled during active disease.

The rearrangement joins TRBV7-9 to TRBJ2-7; 7 bases line up with TRBD1. CDR3 length: 14 residues. Germline V gives CDR1 SEHNR, CDR2 FQNEAQ (reference sequence). V lost 1 base to trimming and J lost 9 bases; unmatched junction nucleotides: 9. The CDR3 region is CASSLGQGPAGQYF. DNA for the CDR3: TGTGCCAGCAGCTTAGGACAGGGCCCCGCGGGGCAGTACTTC.

The chain joins TRBV4-2 to TRBJ2-1; D is possibly TRBD2 (6 bases). The length of the CDR3 is 16 residues. Per germline, CDR1 LGHNA and CDR2 YNFKEQ. Trimming took off 0 bases at V and 7 bases at J, with 16 bases between the two ends. For the CDR3, the DNA is TGTGCCAGCAGCCAAGATGCTAACGGGAGAACGAATGAGCAGTTCTTC. This encodes CASSQDANGRTNEQFF.

The chain joins TRBV27 to TRBJ2-7; D uncertain. From germline, CDR1 is MNHEY and CDR2 SMNVEV (reference sequence). The germline V and J ends were trimmed by 5 bases and 0 bases, with 17 bases remaining between them. The CDR3 is 16 residues long. CDR3 residues: CASSPSVWAASYEQYF. For the CDR3, the DNA is TGTGCCAGCAGTCCGTCGGTTTGGGCAGCCTCCTACGAGCAGTACTTC.

This chain uses TRBV7-9 with TRBJ2-7; unclear D gene. V lost 3 bases, J lost 3 bases, and 9 bases lay in between. The CDR3 is 13 amino acids. Germline V gene lookup returns CDR1 SEHNR and CDR2 FQNEAQ (reference sequence). Here the CDR3 DNA reads TGTGCCAGCAGCTTGACACTGGGCTACGAGCAGTACTTC. This sequence encodes CASSLTLGYEQYF.

The sample holds one count of this clone. The CDR3 loop is CASSLFGTSYNEQFF. CDR3 nucleotide sequence: TGCGCCAGCAGCTTGTTCGGGACAAGTTACAATGAGCAGTTCTTC. V usage is TRBV5-1 and J usage is TRBJ2-1; D might be TRBD1 (6 bases). Germline V gives CDR1 SGHRS, CDR2 YFSETQ. Trimming removed 1 base at V and 4 bases at J, with 12 bases between. This CDR3 has 15 amino acids.

This clone was seen only once. This chain uses TRBV6-5 with TRBJ1-2; 7 bases are shared with TRBD1. This CDR3 has 15 residues. In germline, CDR1 is MNHEY, CDR2 SVGAGI. J lost 4 bases, V lost 0 bases, and 5 bases had no gene match. DNA of the CDR3: TGTGCCAGCAGTTACTCGATCAGGGGGTTCTATGGCTACACCTTC. Its protein product is CASSYSIRGFYGYTF.

The V call is TRBV6-5, the J call TRBJ2-5; D not certain. Trimming removed 4 bases from V and 5 bases from J, with 17 bases in between. CDR1 and CDR2 (germline): MNHEY, SVGAGI. This CDR3 is built from 15 residues. The CDR3 sequence is CASSSEFSGLETQYF. The DNA of the CDR3 is TGTGCCAGCAGTTCCGAATTTTCAGGTCTGGAGACCCAGTACTTC.

The V gene is TRBV14, the J gene TRBJ1-1; TRBD1 might be the D (5 bases). The CDR3 contains 14 residues. Germline values: CDR1 SGHDN, CDR2 FVKESK. The germline V and J ends were trimmed by 5 bases and 4 bases, with 14 bases remaining between them. This chain's CDR3 is CASSSSGGGTEAFF. CDR3 sequence (DNA): TGTGCCAGCAGCTCCAGCGGGGGGGGCACTGAAGCTTTCTTT.

The genes are TRBV28 and TRBJ2-1; 7 positions match TRBD2. J was trimmed by 2 bases and V by 4 bases; bases with no gene match: 11. CDR3 length: 17 residues. Per the germline V gene, CDR1 is MDHEN and CDR2 is SYDVKM. CDR3 DNA: TGTGCCAGCAGTTCACCCGGGGGAGGGAGGACCTACAATGAGCAGTTCTTC. Its translation: CASSSPGGGRTYNEQFF.

V gene TRBV12-3 or TRBV12-4 combines with J gene TRBJ1-1; D unresolved. The CDR3 runs 11 residues. Trimming stripped 5 bases from V and 7 bases from J, with 8 bases between. The CDR3 loop reads CASSAGIEAFF. The CDR3 nucleotides read TGTGCCAGCAGTGCCGGGATTGAAGCTTTCTTT.

The V and J genes are TRBV7-9 and TRBJ1-1; D not certain. V lost 3 bases, J lost 6 bases, and 8 bases lay in between. Looked up from germline, CDR1 is SEHNR and CDR2 is FQNEAQ (reference sequence). The CDR3 sequence is 12 residues long. The CDR3 region has the DNA TGTGCCAGCAGCTTTATGGCGGCTGAAGCTTTCTTT. Its protein is CASSFMAAEAFF.

The CDR3 here is CSVEQGSSYNEQFF. DNA of the CDR3: TGCAGCGTGGAGCAGGGGAGCTCCTACAATGAGCAGTTCTTC. The chain joins TRBV29-1 to TRBJ2-1, with a weak D call TRBD1 (6 bases). Trimming took 6 bases from V and 0 from J, leaving 12 bases between them. This CDR3 spans 14 amino acids. The germline V gene has CDR1 SQVTM and CDR2 ANQGSEA.

V usage is TRBV12-3 or TRBV12-4 and J usage is TRBJ2-7; tentative D call: TRBD1 (6 bases). There are 13 residues in the CDR3. Trimming took 3 bases from V and 3 from J, leaving 9 bases between them. The CDR3 loop is CASSFGDNYEQYF. CDR3 nucleotides: TGTGCCAGCAGTTTCGGGGACAACTACGAGCAGTACTTC.

The rearrangement uses TRBV19 and TRBJ2-4; 8 bases fit TRBD1. J was trimmed by 4 bases and V by 7 bases; bases with no gene match: 3. The V gene's germline CDR1 is LNHDA and CDR2 SQIVND (reference sequence). This CDR3 contains 13 residues. The CDR3 sequence is CASTDRGKNIQYF. In DNA, the CDR3 is TGTGCCAGTACCGACAGGGGAAAAAACATTCAGTACTTC.

This clone has just one count. The CDR3 DNA follows: TGTGCCAGCAGCTTAGAAAAGGGGCCCTATGGCTACACCTTC. Its protein product is CASSLEKGPYGYTF. The gene calls are TRBV11-2 and TRBJ1-2, with D tentatively TRBD1 (5 bases). The CDR3 covers 14 residues. Germline V gives CDR1 SGHAT, CDR2 FQNNGV. With 0 bases removed from V and 4 bases from J, the gap between germline ends came to 9 bases.

V gene TRBV5-5 combines with J gene TRBJ1-1; the match to TRBD1 covers 9 bases. Trimming at V came to 4 bases and at J to 3 bases, leaving 4 bases not matched to a gene. The CDR3 runs 14 residues. CDR1 and CDR2 from the germline V gene are SGHKS and YYEKEE (reference sequence). CDR3 nucleotides: TGTGCCAGCAGCAAGGACAGGGGCGACACTGAAGCTTTCTTT. Protein: CASSKDRGDTEAFF.

The V and J genes are TRBV9 and TRBJ1-4, with TRBD1 identical over 7 bases. J gave up 2 bases and V 4 bases, and 5 bases lay outside the gene matches. The CDR3 spans 15 residues. In germline, CDR1 is SGDLS, CDR2 YYNGEE. This chain's CDR3 is CASSPDRATNEKLFF. CDR3 bases: TGTGCCAGCAGCCCAGACAGGGCCACTAATGAAAAACTGTTTTTT.

V and J are TRBV30 and TRBJ2-7; weak D call: TRBD1 (6 bases). The germline CDR1 and CDR2 sequences are GTSNPN and SVGIG (reference sequence). Trimming left V 5 bases short and J 2 bases short, with 13 bases between. CDR3 size: 13 residues. The CDR3 DNA reads TGTGCCTGGGACAGGTCCCCAACCTACGAGCAGTACTTC. Translated, it gives CAWDRSPTYEQYF.

The chain carries TRBV19 and TRBJ1-1; 11 bases align to TRBD1. J was trimmed by 4 bases and V by 3 bases; bases with no gene match: 7. There are 16 residues in the CDR3. Germline CDR1 and CDR2: LNHDA and SQIVND (reference sequence). CDR3 protein: CASSIGTGGGGTEAFF. CDR3 bases: TGTGCCAGTAGTATTGGGACAGGGGGAGGAGGCACTGAAGCTTTCTTT.

The V call is TRBV6-1, the J call TRBJ1-4; 7 bases fit TRBD1. The CDR3 is made up of 15 amino acids. The germline gives CDR1 MNHNS, CDR2 SASEGT. J gave up 7 bases and V 1 base, and 6 bases lay outside the gene matches. Here the CDR3 reads CASSEGGTVAEKLFF. In DNA, the CDR3 is TGTGCCAGCAGTGAAGGCGGGACAGTGGCTGAAAAACTGTTTTTT.

The rearrangement uses TRBV27 and TRBJ2-3, with 7 bases aligning to TRBD1. The CDR3 runs 15 residues. After removal of 5 bases from V and 1 base from J, the junction contained 6 bases not matched to a gene. CDR1 and CDR2 from the germline V gene are MNHEY and SMNVEV (reference sequence). CDR3 in amino acids: CASSPPDRGTDTQYF. The CDR3, as DNA: TGTGCCAGCAGTCCTCCCGACAGGGGCACAGATACGCAGTATTTT.

The chain couples TRBV29-1 to TRBJ1-1; the D gene is possibly TRBD1 (6 bases). Germline V gene data show CDR1 as SQVTM and CDR2 as ANQGSEA. Deletions cut 2 bases from V and 1 base from J, with 14 bases between. CDR3 length: 15 amino acids. CDR3: CSVEKRTEKNTEAFF. For the CDR3, the DNA is TGCAGCGTTGAAAAGAGGACAGAAAAGAACACTGAAGCTTTCTTT.

The chain joins TRBV7-2 to TRBJ2-7, with D possibly matching TRBD2 (6 bases). CDR1 is SGHTA and CDR2 is FQGNSA in the germline V gene. The V end was cut by 0 bases, the J end by 2 bases, with 26 bases between. The CDR3 runs to 20 residues. CDR3 region: CASSLASFFGTRLGPYEQYF. DNA of the CDR3: TGTGCCAGCAGCTTAGCGTCGTTTTTTGGGACTCGACTTGGGCCCTACGAGCAGTACTTC.

This clone appeared a few times. This chain links TRBV2 with TRBJ1-4; a weak D match, TRBD1 (6 bases). Germline CDR1 reads SNHLY; CDR2 reads FYNNEI. There are 14 residues in the CDR3. V lost 6 bases and J lost 8, with 16 bases in between. The CDR3 DNA sequence: TGTGCCAGCAGCATGGACAGCTTAGGGGAAAAACTGTTTTTT. It codes for CASSMDSLGEKLFF.

This clone showed up just once. The chain carries TRBV7-8 and TRBJ1-2, with no clear D. Germline lookup yields CDR1 SGHVS and CDR2 FQNEAQ. V dropped 1 base and J dropped 0 bases, with 3 bases sitting between them. The CDR3 covers 13 residues. The CDR3 sequence is CASSLEPNYGYTF. The CDR3 nucleotides read TGTGCCAGCAGCTTAGAGCCTAACTATGGCTACACCTTC.

This rearrangement joins TRBV5-1 to TRBJ2-1; 7 bases match TRBD1. Germline assignment: CDR1 SGHRS and CDR2 YFSETQ. The V gene end was trimmed by 0 bases and the J gene end by 0 bases; junction bases not matched to a gene: 3. The CDR3 contains 16 residues. CDR3 nucleotide sequence: TGCGCCAGCAGCTTGGAAAGGACAGGCTCCTACAATGAGCAGTTCTTC. It encodes CASSLERTGSYNEQFF. Drawing the rest from reference TRBV5-1 and TRBJ2-1, the complete variable domain is KAGVTQTPRYLIKTRGQQVTLSCSPISGHRSVSWYQQTPGQGLQFLFEYFSETQRNKGNFPGRFSGRQFSNSRSEMNVSTLELGDSALYLCASSLERTGSYNEQFFGPGTRLTVL.

This clone has just a few counts. V gene TRBV30 combines with J gene TRBJ2-1, with D possibly TRBD2 on 5 matching bases. The V gene's germline CDR1 is GTSNPN and CDR2 SVGIG (reference sequence). The ends were cut back, 8 bases at V and 6 bases at J, with 8 bases in the middle. This CDR3 is 10 amino acids long. The CDR3 region has the DNA TGTGCCCACGGAGGCAATGAGCAGTTCTTC. This sequence encodes CAHGGNEQFF.